This T cell receptor beta chain was recovered during a study of T-cell memory formation after mild COVID-19. TCRdb reprocessed the 5' RACE reads with MiXCR, giving one entry per CDR3 protein. Of a few hundred thousand distinct CDR3 sequences in the sample, 15% to 20% were seen once. This clonotype was detected a few times. Germline lookup yields CDR1 SEHNR and CDR2 FQNEAQ (reference sequence). The CDR3 extends over 15 amino acids. V gave up 2 bases and J gave up 0 bases, with 9 bases separating them. What was sequenced was PBMCs or a T cell subset sorted from them (not recorded which). The sequence was collected from a man aged 18 to 30 who had mild COVID-19 (a few samples of this study predate the infection). Cell type and time point are not known. V gene TRBV7-9 combines with J gene TRBJ2-3; D gene uncertain. CDR3 region: CASSLTTKSTDTQYF. The CDR3 DNA reads TGTGCCAGCAGCTTAACTACGAAGAGCACAGATACGCAGTATTTT.